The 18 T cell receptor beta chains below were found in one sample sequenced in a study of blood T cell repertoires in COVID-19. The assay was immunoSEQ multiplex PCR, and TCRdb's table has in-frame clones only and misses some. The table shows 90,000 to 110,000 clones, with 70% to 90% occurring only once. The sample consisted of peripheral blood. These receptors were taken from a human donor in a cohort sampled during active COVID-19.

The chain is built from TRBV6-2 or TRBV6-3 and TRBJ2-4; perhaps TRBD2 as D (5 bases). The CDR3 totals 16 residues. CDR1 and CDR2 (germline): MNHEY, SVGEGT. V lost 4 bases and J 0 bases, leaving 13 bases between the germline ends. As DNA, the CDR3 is TGTGCCAGCAGTTTCCCGGGGAATTTAGCCAAAAACATTCAGTACTTC. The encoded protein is CASSFPGNLAKNIQYF.

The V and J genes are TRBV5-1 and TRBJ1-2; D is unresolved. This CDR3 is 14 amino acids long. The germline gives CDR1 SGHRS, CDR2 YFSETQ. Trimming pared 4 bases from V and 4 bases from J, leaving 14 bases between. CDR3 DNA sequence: TGCGCCAGCAGCATCGCGGGGTCTGCCTATGGCTACACCTTC. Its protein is CASSIAGSAYGYTF.

CDR3 in amino acids: CASSLTSGGTGELFF. The CDR3 nucleotides are TGTGCCAGCAGCCTGACTAGCGGGGGGACCGGGGAGCTGTTTTTT. The chain employs TRBV9 and TRBJ2-2; 13 positions agree with TRBD2. Germline values: CDR1 SGDLS, CDR2 YYNGEE. V shed 4 bases and J 5 bases; nucleotides not matched to a gene: 2. The CDR3 length is 15 residues.

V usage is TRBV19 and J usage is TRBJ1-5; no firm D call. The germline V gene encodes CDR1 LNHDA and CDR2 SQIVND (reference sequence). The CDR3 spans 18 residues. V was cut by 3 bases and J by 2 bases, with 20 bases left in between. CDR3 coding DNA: TGTGCCAGTAGTATTAATGGTCGGAGGGCCGAGGGCAATCAGCCCCAGCATTTT. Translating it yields CASSINGRRAEGNQPQHF. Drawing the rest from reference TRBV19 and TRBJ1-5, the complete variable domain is DGGITQSPKYLFRKEGQNVTLSCEQNLNHDAMYWYRQDPGQGLRLIYYSQIVNDFQKGDIAEGYSVSREKKESFPLTVTSAQKNPTAFYLCASSINGRRAEGNQPQHFGDGTRLSIL.

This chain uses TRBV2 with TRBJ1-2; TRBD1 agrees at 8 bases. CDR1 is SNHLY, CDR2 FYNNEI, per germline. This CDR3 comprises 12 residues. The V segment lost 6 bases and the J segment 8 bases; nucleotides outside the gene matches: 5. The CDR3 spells CASSYRGTGYTF. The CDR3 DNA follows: TGTGCCAGCAGCTACAGGGGGACAGGCTACACCTTC.

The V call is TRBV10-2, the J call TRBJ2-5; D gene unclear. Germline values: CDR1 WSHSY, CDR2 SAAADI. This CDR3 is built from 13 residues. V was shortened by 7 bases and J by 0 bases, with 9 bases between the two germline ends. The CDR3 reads CASNLQHQETQYF. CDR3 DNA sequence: TGCGCCAGCAATCTACAGCACCAAGAGACCCAGTACTTC.

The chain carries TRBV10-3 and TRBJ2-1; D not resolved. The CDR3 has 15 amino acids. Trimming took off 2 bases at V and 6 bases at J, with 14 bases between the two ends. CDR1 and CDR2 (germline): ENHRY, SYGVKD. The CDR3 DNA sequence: TGTGCCATCAGTGAGCCCCGGTACGAGAGCAATGAGCAGTTCTTC. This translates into CAISEPRYESNEQFF.

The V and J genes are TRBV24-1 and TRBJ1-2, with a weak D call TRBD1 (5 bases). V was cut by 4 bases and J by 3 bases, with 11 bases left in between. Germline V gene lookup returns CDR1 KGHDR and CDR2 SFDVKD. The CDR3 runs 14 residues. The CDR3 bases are TGTGCCACCAGTGACGTCAGGGAAGACTATGGCTACACCTTC. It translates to CATSDVREDYGYTF.

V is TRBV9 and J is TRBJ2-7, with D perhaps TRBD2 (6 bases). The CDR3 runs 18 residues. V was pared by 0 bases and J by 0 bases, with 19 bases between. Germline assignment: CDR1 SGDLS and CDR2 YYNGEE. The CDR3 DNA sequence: TGTGCCAGCAGCGTAGGAAGTAGGTGGGCGGGATCCTCCTACGAGCAGTACTTC. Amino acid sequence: CASSVGSRWAGSSYEQYF. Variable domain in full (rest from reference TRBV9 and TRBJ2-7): DSGVTQTPKHLITATGQRVTLRCSPRSGDLSVYWYQQSLDQGLQFLIQYYNGEERAKGNILERFSAQQFPDLHSELNLSSLELGDSALYFCASSVGSRWAGSSYEQYFGPGTRLTVT.

For the CDR3, the DNA is TGTGCCAGTAGTTCGGGGGAGGTGTACAATGAGCAGTTCTTC. It specifies CASSSGEVYNEQFF. This chain joins TRBV19 and TRBJ2-1, with D maybe TRBD2 (6 bases). Germline values: CDR1 LNHDA, CDR2 SQIVND (reference sequence). Between the trimmed V and J ends, which lost 5 bases and 4 bases, there was a span of 12 bases. CDR3 length: 14 amino acids.

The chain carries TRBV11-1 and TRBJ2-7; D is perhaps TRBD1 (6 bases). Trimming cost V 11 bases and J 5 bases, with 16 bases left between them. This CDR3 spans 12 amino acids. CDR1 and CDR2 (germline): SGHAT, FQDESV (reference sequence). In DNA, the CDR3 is TGTGCCCATCAGGGGCGTCCTAACGAGCAGTACTTC. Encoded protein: CAHQGRPNEQYF.

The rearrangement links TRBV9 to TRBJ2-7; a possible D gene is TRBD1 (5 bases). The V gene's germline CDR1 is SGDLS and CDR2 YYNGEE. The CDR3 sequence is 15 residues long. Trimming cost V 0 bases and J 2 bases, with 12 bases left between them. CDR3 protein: CASSVAATGPYEQYF. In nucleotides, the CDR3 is TGTGCCAGCAGCGTAGCGGCCACAGGCCCCTACGAGCAGTACTTC.

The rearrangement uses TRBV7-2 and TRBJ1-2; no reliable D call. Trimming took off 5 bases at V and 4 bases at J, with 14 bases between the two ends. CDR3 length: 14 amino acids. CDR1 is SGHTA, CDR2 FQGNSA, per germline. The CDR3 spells CASSRSDSLYGYTF. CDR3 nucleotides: TGTGCCAGCAGCCGTAGTGACTCCCTCTATGGCTACACCTTC.

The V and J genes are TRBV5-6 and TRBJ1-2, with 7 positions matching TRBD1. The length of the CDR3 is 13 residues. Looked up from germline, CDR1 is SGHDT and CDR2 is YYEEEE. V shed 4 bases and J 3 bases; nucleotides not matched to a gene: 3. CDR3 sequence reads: CASSRTGDYGYTF. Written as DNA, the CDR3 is TGTGCCAGCAGCCGGACAGGTGACTATGGCTACACCTTC.

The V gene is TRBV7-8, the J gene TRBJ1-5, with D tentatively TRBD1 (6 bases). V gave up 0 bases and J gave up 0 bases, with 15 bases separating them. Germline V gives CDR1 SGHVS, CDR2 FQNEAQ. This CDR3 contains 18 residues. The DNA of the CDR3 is TGTGCCAGCAGCTTAGCGGTGGGGGCGGGTTATAGCAATCAGCCCCAGCATTTT. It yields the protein CASSLAVGAGYSNQPQHF.

The CDR3 region is CASSGIRSLTNNEQFF. The CDR3 region has the DNA TGTGCCAGCAGCGGGATTAGGTCACTGACAAACAATGAGCAGTTCTTC. The chain couples TRBV9 to TRBJ2-1; unclear D gene. Between the trimmed V and J ends, which lost 3 bases and 5 bases, there was a span of 18 bases. From germline, CDR1 is SGDLS and CDR2 YYNGEE. The CDR3 extends over 16 amino acids.

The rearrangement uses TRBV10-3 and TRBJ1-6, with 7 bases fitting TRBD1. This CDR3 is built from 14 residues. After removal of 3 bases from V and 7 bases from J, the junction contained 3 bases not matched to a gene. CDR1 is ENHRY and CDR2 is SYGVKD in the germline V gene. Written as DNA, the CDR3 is TGTGCCATCAGTGAATCAGGGGGGAATTCACCCCTCCACTTT. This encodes CAISESGGNSPLHF.

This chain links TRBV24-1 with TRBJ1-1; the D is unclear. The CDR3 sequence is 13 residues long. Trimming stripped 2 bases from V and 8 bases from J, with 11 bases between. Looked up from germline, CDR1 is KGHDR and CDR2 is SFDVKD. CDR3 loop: CATSDSRLPEAFF. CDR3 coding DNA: TGTGCCACCAGTGATTCCCGACTTCCGGAAGCTTTCTTT.